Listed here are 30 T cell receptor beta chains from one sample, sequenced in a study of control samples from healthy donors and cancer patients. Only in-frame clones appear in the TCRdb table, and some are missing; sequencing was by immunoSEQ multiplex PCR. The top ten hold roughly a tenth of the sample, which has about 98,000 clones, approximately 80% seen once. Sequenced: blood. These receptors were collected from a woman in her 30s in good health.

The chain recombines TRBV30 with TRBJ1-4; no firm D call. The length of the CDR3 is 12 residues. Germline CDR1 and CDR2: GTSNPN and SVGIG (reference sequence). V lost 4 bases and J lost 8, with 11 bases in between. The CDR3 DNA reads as TGTGCCTGGAATCAAGCCGGGGAAAAACTGTTTTTT. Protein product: CAWNQAGEKLFF.

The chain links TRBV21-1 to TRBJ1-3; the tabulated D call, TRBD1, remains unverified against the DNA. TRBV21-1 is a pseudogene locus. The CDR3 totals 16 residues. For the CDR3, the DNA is TGTGCCAGCAGCAAAGGGGTTCAGGTCTCTGGAAACACCATATATTTT. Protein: CASSKGVQVSGNTIYF.

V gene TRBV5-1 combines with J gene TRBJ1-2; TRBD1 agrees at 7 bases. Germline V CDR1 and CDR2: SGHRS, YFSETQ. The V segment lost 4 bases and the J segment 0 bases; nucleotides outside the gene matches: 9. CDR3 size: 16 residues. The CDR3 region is CASSRVPGGANYGYTF. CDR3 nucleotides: TGCGCCAGCAGCCGAGTCCCAGGGGGAGCTAACTATGGCTACACCTTC.

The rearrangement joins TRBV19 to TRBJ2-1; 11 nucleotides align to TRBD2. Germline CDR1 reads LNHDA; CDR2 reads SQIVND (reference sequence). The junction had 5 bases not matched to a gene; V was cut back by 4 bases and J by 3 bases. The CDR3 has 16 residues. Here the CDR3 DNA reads TGTGCCAGTAGTAAAAGACTAGCGGGGATCTACAATGAGCAGTTCTTC. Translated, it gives CASSKRLAGIYNEQFF.

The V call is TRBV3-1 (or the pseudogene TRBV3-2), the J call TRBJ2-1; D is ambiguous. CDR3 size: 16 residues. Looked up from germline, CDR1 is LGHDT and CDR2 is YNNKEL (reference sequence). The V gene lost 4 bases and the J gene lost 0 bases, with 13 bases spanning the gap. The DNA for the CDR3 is TGTGCCAGCAGCCCCATAGGTTCTAGCTCCTACAATGAGCAGTTCTTC. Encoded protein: CASSPIGSSSYNEQFF.

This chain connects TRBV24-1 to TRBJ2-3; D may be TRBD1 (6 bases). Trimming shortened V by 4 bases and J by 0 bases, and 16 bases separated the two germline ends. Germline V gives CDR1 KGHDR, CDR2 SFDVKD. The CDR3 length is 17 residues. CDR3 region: CATSDPDRPSSTDTQYF. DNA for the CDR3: TGTGCCACCAGTGACCCCGACAGGCCATCTAGCACAGATACGCAGTATTTT.

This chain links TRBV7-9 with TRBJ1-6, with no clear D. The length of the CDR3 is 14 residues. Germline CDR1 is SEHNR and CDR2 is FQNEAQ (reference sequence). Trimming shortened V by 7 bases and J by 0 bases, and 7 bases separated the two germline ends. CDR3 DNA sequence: TGTGCCAGCAACGTAACCTCCTATAATTCACCCCTCCACTTT. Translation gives CASNVTSYNSPLHF.

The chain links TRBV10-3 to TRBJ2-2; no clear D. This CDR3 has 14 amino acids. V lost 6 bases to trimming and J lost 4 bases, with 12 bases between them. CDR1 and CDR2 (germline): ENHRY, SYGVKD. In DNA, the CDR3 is TGTGCCATCAGGGATGCGGTACCCACCGGGGAGCTGTTTTTT. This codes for CAIRDAVPTGELFF.

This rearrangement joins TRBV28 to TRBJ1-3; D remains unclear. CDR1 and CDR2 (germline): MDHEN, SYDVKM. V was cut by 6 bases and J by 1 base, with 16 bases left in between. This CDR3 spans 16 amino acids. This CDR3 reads CASRPPGKVSGNTIYF. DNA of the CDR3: TGTGCCAGCAGACCCCCTGGGAAGGTATCTGGAAACACCATATATTTT.

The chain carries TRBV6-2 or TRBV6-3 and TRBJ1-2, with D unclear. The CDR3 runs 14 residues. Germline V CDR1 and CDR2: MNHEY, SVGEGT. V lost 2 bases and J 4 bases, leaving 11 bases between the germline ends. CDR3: CASSYLPVSYGYTF. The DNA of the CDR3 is TGTGCCAGCAGTTACCTTCCCGTCAGCTATGGCTACACCTTC.

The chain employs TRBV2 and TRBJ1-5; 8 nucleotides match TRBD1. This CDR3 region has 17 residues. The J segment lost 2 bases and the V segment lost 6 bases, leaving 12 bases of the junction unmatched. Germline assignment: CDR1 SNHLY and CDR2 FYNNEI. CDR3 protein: CASSGYPTDRGNQPQHF. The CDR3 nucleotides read TGTGCCAGCAGCGGATACCCCACGGACAGGGGCAATCAGCCCCAGCATTTT.

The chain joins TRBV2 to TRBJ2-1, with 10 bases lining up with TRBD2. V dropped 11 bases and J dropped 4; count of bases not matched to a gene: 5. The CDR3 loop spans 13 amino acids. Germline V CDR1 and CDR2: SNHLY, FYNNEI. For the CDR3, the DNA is TGTGCCGGCACTAGCGGGGCTTACAATGAGCAGTTCTTC. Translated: CAGTSGAYNEQFF.

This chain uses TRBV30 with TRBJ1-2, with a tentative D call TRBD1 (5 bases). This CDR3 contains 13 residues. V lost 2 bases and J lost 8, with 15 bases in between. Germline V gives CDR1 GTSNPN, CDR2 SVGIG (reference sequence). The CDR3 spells CAWSPTDSGGYTF. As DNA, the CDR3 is TGTGCCTGGAGTCCGACAGACAGCGGGGGCTACACCTTC.

The CDR3 reads CASSSARGYTF. CDR3 coding DNA: TGTGCCAGCAGTTCCGCGCGGGGCTACACCTTC. The chain has TRBV12-3 or TRBV12-4 and TRBJ1-2; D remains ambiguous. The CDR3 is made up of 11 amino acids. Trimming cost V 4 bases and J 8 bases, with 8 bases left between them.

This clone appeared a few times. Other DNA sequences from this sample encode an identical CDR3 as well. CDR3 sequence (DNA): TGTGCCAGCAGTTTATTGGGGGGGACTGAAGCTTTCTTT. Translation gives CASSLLGGTEAFF. The chain is built from TRBV12-3 or TRBV12-4 and TRBJ1-1, with a possible D match to TRBD1 (5 bases). This CDR3 has 13 amino acids. V was cut by 2 bases and J by 5 bases, with 9 bases left in between.

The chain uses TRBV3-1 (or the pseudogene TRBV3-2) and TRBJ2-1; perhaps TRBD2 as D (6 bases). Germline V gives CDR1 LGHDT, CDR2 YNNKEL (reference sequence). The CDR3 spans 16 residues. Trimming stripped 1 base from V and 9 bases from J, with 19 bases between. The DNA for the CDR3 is TGTGCCAGCAGCCAAGGGGCGACTAGAGTACTCGGTGAGCAGTTCTTC. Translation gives CASSQGATRVLGEQFF.

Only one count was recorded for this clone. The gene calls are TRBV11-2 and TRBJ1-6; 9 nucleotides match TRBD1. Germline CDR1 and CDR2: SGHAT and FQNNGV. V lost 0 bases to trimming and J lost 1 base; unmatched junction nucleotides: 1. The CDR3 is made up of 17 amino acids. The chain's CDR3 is CASSLDGTGSYNSPLHF. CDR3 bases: TGTGCCAGCAGCTTAGATGGGACAGGGTCCTATAATTCACCCCTCCACTTT.

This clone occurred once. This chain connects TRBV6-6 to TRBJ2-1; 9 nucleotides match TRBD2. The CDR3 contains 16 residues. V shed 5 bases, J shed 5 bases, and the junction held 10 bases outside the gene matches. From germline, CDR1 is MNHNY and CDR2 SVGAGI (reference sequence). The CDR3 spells CASSKLAGAGDNEQFF. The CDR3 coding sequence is TGTGCCAGCAGTAAATTAGCGGGGGCCGGAGACAATGAGCAGTTCTTC.

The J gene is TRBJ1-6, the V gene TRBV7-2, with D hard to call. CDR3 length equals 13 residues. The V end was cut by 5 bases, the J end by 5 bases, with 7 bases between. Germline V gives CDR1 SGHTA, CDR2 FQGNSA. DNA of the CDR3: TGTGCCAGCAGCGCCGGAAATAATTCACCCCTCCACTTT. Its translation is CASSAGNNSPLHF.

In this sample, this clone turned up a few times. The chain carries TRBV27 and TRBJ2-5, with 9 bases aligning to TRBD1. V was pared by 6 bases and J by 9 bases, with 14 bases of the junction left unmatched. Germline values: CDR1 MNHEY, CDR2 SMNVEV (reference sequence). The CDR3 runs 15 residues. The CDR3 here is CASRKQGASGGAQYF. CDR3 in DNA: TGTGCCAGCAGGAAACAGGGGGCCTCTGGAGGGGCCCAGTACTTC.

In DNA, the CDR3 is TGTGCCAGCTCCTTTTTTCCCAACACTGAAGCTTTCTTT. It codes for CASSFFPNTEAFF. This chain links TRBV2 with TRBJ1-1; D is uncertain. CDR3 size: 13 residues. Trimming shortened V by 8 bases and J by 2 bases, and 12 bases separated the two germline ends. The germline gives CDR1 SNHLY, CDR2 FYNNEI.

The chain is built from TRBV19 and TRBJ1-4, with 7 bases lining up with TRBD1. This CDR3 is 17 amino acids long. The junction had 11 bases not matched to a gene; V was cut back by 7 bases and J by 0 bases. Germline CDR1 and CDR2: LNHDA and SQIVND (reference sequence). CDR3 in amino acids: CASTRRRDSSTNEKLFF. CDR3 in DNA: TGTGCCAGTACCAGACGACGGGACAGCTCAACTAATGAAAAACTGTTTTTT.

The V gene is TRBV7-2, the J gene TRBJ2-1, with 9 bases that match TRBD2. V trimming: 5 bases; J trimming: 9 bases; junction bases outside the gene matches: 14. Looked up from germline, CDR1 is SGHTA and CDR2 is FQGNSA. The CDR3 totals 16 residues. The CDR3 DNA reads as TGTGCCAGCAGCCCCCATAGCGGGGGAGGTAGCGCTGAGCAGTTCTTC. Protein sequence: CASSPHSGGGSAEQFF.

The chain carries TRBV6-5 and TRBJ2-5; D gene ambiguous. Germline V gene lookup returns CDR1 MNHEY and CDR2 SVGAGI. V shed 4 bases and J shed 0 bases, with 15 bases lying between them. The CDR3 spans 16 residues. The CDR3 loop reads CASSSPLAGHQETQYF. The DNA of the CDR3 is TGTGCCAGCAGTTCACCCTTGGCAGGCCACCAAGAGACCCAGTACTTC.

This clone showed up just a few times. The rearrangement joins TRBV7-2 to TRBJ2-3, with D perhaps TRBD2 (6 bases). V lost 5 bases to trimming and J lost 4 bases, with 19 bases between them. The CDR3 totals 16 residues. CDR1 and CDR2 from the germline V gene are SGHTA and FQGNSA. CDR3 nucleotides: TGTGCCAGCAGCCCCGGCCGGCTCGGGGGAGCAGATACGCAGTATTTT. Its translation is CASSPGRLGGADTQYF.

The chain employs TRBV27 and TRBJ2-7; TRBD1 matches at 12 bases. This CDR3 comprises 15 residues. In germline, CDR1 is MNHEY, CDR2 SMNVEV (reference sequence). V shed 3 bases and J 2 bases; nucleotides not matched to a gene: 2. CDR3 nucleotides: TGTGCCAGCAGTTTTAGGGACAGGGGGCCCTACGAGCAGTACTTC. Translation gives CASSFRDRGPYEQYF.

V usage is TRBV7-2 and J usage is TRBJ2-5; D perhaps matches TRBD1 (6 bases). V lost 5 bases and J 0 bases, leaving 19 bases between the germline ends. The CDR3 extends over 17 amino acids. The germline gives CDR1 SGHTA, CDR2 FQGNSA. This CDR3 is CASSQIGWGRYQETQYF. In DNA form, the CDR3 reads TGTGCCAGCAGCCAAATCGGGTGGGGGCGGTACCAAGAGACCCAGTACTTC.

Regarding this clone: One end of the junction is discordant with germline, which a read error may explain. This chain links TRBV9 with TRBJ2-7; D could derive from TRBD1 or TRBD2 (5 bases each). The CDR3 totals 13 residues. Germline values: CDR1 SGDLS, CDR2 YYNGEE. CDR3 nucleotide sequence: TGTGCCAGCAGCGCCGGGACGAACTACGAGCAATACTTC. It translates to CASSAGTNYEQYF.

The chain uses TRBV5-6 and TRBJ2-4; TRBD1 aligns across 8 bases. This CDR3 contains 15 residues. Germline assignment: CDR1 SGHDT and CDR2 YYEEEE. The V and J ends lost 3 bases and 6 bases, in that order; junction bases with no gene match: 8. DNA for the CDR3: TGTGCCAGCAGCTACAGACAGGGGCTATTAAACATTCAGTACTTC. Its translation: CASSYRQGLLNIQYF.

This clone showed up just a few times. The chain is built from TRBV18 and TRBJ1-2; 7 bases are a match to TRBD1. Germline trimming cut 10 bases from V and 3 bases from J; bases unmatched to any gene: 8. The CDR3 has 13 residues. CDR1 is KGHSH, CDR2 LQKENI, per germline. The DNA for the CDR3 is TGTGCCACCTCCCGGGACAGTGACTATGGCTACACCTTC. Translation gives CATSRDSDYGYTF.